The text below deals with one T cell receptor (beta chain). One end of the junction varies from germline; a read error may be responsible. Sequencing used immunoSEQ multiplex PCR; TCRdb keeps in-frame clones, though not all of them. The data show over 200,000 clones, around 86% seen once. These data come from a study of blood T cell repertoires in COVID-19. The CDR3 consists of 11 residues. Germline lookup yields CDR1 PRHDT and CDR2 FYEKMQ (reference sequence). The TCR comes from a man in his forties who had recovered from COVID-19. Sequencing was performed on peripheral blood. The chain combines TRBV13 with TRBJ2-1; D call uncertain. The CDR3 here is CASSSDNEQFF. The CDR3 DNA sequence: TGTGCCAGCAGCTCCGACAATGAGCAGTTCTTC.